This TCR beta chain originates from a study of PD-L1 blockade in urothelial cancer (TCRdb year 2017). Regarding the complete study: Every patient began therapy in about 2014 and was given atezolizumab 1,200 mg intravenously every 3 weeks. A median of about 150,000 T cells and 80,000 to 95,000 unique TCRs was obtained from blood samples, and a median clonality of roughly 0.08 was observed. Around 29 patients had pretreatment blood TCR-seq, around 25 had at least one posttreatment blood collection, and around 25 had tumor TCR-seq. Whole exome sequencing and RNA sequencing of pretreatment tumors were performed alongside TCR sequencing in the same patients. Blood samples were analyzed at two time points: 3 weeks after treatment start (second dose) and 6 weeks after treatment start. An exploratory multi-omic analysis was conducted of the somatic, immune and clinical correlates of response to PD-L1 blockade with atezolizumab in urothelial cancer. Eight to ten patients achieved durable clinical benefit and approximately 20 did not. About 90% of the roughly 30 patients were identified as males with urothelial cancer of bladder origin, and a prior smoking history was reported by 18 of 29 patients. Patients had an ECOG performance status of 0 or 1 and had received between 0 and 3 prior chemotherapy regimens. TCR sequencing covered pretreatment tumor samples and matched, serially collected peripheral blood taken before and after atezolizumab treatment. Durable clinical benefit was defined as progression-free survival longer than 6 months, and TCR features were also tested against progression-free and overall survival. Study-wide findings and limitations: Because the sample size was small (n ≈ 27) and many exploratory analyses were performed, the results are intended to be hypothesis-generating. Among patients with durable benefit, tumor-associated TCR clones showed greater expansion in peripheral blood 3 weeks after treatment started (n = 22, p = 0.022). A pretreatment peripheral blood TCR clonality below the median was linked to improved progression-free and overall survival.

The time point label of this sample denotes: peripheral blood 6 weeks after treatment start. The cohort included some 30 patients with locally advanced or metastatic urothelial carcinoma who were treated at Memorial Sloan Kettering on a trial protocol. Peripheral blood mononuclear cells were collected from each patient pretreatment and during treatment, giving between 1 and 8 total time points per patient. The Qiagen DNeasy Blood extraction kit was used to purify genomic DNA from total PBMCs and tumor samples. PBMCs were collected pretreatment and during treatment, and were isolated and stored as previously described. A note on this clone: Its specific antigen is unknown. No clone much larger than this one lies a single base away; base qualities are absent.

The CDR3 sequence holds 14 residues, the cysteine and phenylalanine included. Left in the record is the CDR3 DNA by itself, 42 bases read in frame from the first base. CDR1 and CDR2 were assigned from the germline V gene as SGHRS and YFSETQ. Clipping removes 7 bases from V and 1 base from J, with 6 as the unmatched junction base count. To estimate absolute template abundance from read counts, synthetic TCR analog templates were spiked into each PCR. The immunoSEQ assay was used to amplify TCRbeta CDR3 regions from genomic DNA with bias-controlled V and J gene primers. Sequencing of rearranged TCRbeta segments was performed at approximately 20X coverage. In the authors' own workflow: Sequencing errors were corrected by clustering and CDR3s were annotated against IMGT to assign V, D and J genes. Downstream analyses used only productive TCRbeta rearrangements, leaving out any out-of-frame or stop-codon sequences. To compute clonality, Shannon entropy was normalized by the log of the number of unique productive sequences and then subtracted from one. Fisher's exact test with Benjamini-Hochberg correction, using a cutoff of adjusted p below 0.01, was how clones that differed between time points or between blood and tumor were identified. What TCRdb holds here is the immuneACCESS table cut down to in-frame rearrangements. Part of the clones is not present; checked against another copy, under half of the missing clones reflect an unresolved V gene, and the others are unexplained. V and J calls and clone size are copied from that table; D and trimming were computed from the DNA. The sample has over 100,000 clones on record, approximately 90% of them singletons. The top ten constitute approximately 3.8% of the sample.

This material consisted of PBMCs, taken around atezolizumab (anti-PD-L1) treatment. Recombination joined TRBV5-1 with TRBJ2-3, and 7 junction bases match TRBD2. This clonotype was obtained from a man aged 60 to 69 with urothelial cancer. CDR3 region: CASGASGGTDTQYF. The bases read TGCGCCAGCGGGGCTAGCGGAGGCACAGATACGCAGTATTTT.